These 19 T cell receptor beta chains originate from one sample sequenced in a study of neurological immune-mediated disorders. TCRdb re-derived calls from the 5' RACE reads in MiXCR, one entry per CDR3 protein. The sample yields 45,000 to 60,000 distinct CDR3 sequences, roughly 2.5% seen once. The material sequenced was PBMCs. These TCRs come from a man over 45 with multiple sclerosis.

This clonotype appeared many times. The chain has TRBV30 and TRBJ1-5; no firm D call. Germline V CDR1 and CDR2: GTSNPN, SVGIG (reference sequence). The CDR3 is 15 residues long. V lost 0 bases and J lost 3, with 12 bases in between. The CDR3 region has the DNA TGTGCCTGGAGTGTAGACGTTGGAGACAATCAGCCCCAGCATTTT. Translated: CAWSVDVGDNQPQHF.

The table lists this clonotype with many counts. The chain employs TRBV6-2 or TRBV6-3 and TRBJ1-2, with 10 nucleotides matching TRBD1. From germline, CDR1 is MNHEY and CDR2 SVGEGT. The trim removed 7 bases at V and 2 bases at J, leaving 4 bases unmatched. The CDR3 length is 14 residues. The CDR3: CASTKTGGNYGYTF. The CDR3 region has the DNA TGTGCCAGCACCAAGACAGGGGGCAACTATGGCTACACCTTC.

At least ten counts were recorded for this clonotype. This chain links TRBV5-1 with TRBJ1-1, with no clear D. Germline values: CDR1 SGHRS, CDR2 YFSETQ. This CDR3 contains 14 residues. Trimming stripped 4 bases from V and 2 bases from J, with 12 bases between. The CDR3 DNA follows: TGCGCCAGCAGCGCCAGACTGGAAAACACTGAAGCTTTCTTT. This gives the protein CASSARLENTEAFF.

At least ten counts were recorded for this clonotype. This chain uses TRBV29-1 with TRBJ2-2; D is possibly TRBD1 or TRBD2 (5 bases each). The germline V gene has CDR1 SQVTM and CDR2 ANQGSEA. The length of the CDR3 is 14 residues. Deletions cut 3 bases from V and 9 bases from J, with 17 bases between. The CDR3 sequence is CSVERGSFGRELFF. For the CDR3, the DNA is TGCAGCGTTGAGAGGGGTAGCTTCGGGAGGGAGCTGTTTTTT.

In its sample, this clonotype was seen many times. CDR3 nucleotide sequence: TGTGCCACCAGCAGAGATCGGGGCAGGGGTGACCCCCAGCATTTT. Amino acids: CATSRDRGRGDPQHF. The chain carries TRBV15 and TRBJ1-5, with TRBD1 as a possible D gene (6 bases). Looked up from germline, CDR1 is LNHNV and CDR2 is YYDKDF (reference sequence). V was shortened by 0 bases and J by 10 bases, with 16 bases between the two germline ends. The CDR3 runs to 15 residues.

This clonotype was detected ten times or more. This rearrangement joins TRBV7-8 to TRBJ2-6; D gene unclear. Per the germline V gene, CDR1 is SGHVS and CDR2 is FQNEAQ. The V and J ends lost 5 bases and 1 base respectively, with 6 bases between them. The CDR3 is 14 residues long. CDR3 protein: CASSPGSGANVLTF. The CDR3 region has the DNA TGTGCCAGCAGCCCTGGGTCTGGGGCCAACGTCCTGACTTTC.

This clonotype was recorded many times. V gene TRBV20-1 combines with J gene TRBJ2-7, with TRBD1 matching over 7 bases. CDR1 and CDR2 from the germline V gene are DFQATT and SNEGSKA (reference sequence). Germline trimming cut 0 bases from V and 2 bases from J; bases unmatched to any gene: 4. The CDR3 spans 14 residues. The CDR3 DNA sequence: TGCAGTGCTAGAGAACAGGGGCCTCCCTACGAGCAGTACTTC. Translation gives CSAREQGPPYEQYF.

This clonotype was seen a few times. Given a much more abundant clone one base away, this may be a read error. The chain uses TRBV20-1 and TRBJ2-1; D may be TRBD2 (6 bases). Between the trimmed V and J ends, which lost 5 bases and 0 bases, there was a span of 11 bases. The V gene's germline CDR1 is DFQATT and CDR2 SNEGSKA (reference sequence). The CDR3 consists of 14 residues. This CDR3 reads CSASAGSSYNEQFF. The CDR3 bases are TGCAGTGCTTCCGCGGGGAGCTCCTACAATGAGCAGTTCTTC.

The V gene is TRBV7-8, the J gene TRBJ2-6; D uncertain. CDR1 is SGHVS, CDR2 FQNEAQ, per germline. The V end lost 5 bases, the J end lost 0 bases, and 11 bases lay between the germline ends. The CDR3 contains 16 residues. Written as DNA, the CDR3 is TGTGCCAGCAGCCCGAGCACATACTCTGGGGCCAACGTCCTGACTTTC. It yields the protein CASSPSTYSGANVLTF.

This clonotype was observed many times. This chain connects TRBV2 to TRBJ2-7, with a tentative D call TRBD2 (5 bases). Per germline, CDR1 SNHLY and CDR2 FYNNEI. This CDR3 comprises 11 residues. Between the trimmed V and J ends, which lost 11 bases and 3 bases, there was a span of 11 bases. CDR3 residues: CAQRTLYEQYF. The DNA of the CDR3 is TGTGCCCAGCGGACGCTCTACGAGCAGTACTTC.

This clonotype was seen at least ten times. The chain joins TRBV12-3 or TRBV12-4 to TRBJ1-2; no clear D gene. V was clipped by 3 bases and J by 5 bases, with 7 bases between them. The CDR3 is made up of 12 amino acids. CDR3 amino acids: CASSFPGYGYTF. CDR3 coding DNA: TGTGCCAGCAGTTTCCCGGGATATGGCTACACCTTC.

Many counts were recorded for this clonotype. DNA of the CDR3: TGTGCCAGCAGAACCGCCTGGGGACAGAATAATTCACCCCTCCACTTT. Protein: CASRTAWGQNNSPLHF. The rearrangement uses TRBV6-2 or TRBV6-3 and TRBJ1-6, with 7 bases fitting TRBD1. In germline, CDR1 is MNHEY, CDR2 SVGEGT. V lost 6 bases, J lost 5 bases, and 10 bases stayed unmatched. This CDR3 comprises 16 residues.

This clonotype showed up many times. J is TRBJ2-1 and V is TRBV7-2; the D gene is possibly TRBD1 (7 bases). This CDR3 spans 13 amino acids. Trimming pared 2 bases from V and 8 bases from J, leaving 10 bases between. The germline V gene has CDR1 SGHTA and CDR2 FQGNSA. The CDR3 loop is CASSLWRGHEQFF. CDR3 DNA: TGTGCCAGCAGCTTATGGAGGGGGCATGAGCAGTTCTTC. The full variable domain, its missing parts supplied by reference TRBV7-2 and TRBJ2-1, is GAGVSQSPSNKVTEKGKDVELRCDPISGHTALYWYRQSLGQGLEFLIYFQGNSAPDKSGLPSDRFSAERTGGSVSTLTIQRTQQEDSAVYLCASSLWRGHEQFFGPGTRLTVL.

In this sample, this clonotype turned up many times. The rearrangement uses TRBV27 and TRBJ2-2, with D possibly being TRBD1 (6 bases). Germline values: CDR1 MNHEY, CDR2 SMNVEV (reference sequence). V lost 6 bases and J lost 5, with 10 bases in between. The CDR3 loop spans 13 amino acids. The DNA of the CDR3 is TGTGCCAGCAGGCAGGGGTCTACCGGGGAGCTGTTTTTT. Protein sequence: CASRQGSTGELFF.

This clonotype was found many times. The rearrangement joins TRBV6-2 or TRBV6-3 to TRBJ2-3; 8 bases are a match to TRBD1. This CDR3 has 15 residues. The junction had 8 bases not matched to a gene; V was cut back by 8 bases and J by 1 base. Germline V gives CDR1 MNHEY, CDR2 SVGEGT. This CDR3 is CASRRTRGRTDTQYF. Written as DNA, the CDR3 is TGTGCCAGCCGGAGGACCAGGGGGCGCACAGATACGCAGTATTTT.

Ten or more counts support this clonotype. The CDR3 sequence is CASSYSNSNQPQHF. CDR3 in DNA: TGTGCCAGCAGTTACTCGAACAGCAATCAGCCCCAGCATTTT. This chain connects TRBV6-6 to TRBJ1-5, with no clear D. This CDR3 comprises 14 residues. V was trimmed by 0 bases and J by 1 base, leaving 4 bases between them. The germline CDR1 and CDR2 sequences are MNHNY and SVGAGI (reference sequence).

This clonotype was observed many times. This rearrangement joins TRBV20-1 to TRBJ2-1; D is perhaps TRBD1 (5 bases). The CDR3 loop spans 15 amino acids. Trimming stripped 1 base from V and 0 bases from J, with 10 bases between. Germline values: CDR1 DFQATT, CDR2 SNEGSKA (reference sequence). This CDR3 reads CSARGIDSSYNEQFF. The CDR3 DNA reads as TGCAGTGCTAGAGGAATTGACAGCTCCTACAATGAGCAGTTCTTC.

This clonotype came up many times. The chain has TRBV10-2 and TRBJ1-1; TRBD1 is a possible D gene (5 bases). CDR1 and CDR2 (germline): WSHSY, SAAADI. This CDR3 has 13 amino acids. Trimming removed 9 bases at V and 0 bases at J, with 11 bases between. The CDR3 nucleotides read TGCGCCAGTTACGGACAAATGAACACTGAAGCTTTCTTT. Encoded protein: CASYGQMNTEAFF.

This clonotype showed up many times. V usage is TRBV27 and J usage is TRBJ1-6; D is possibly TRBD1 (5 bases). The CDR3 is 15 residues long. Trimming removed 3 bases at V and 7 bases at J, with 13 bases between. Germline CDR1 is MNHEY and CDR2 is SMNVEV (reference sequence). The CDR3 DNA is TGTGCCAGCAGTTTGGGTCCGACAGTAAATTCACCCCTCCACTTT. Residues: CASSLGPTVNSPLHF.